The entry that follows covers one T cell receptor (beta chain) sequence. This clone turned up a few times. Its antigen target is currently unknown. The sample holds no much larger clone one base away, and base qualities are not on file. A distance of 5 bases separates the germline ends of V and J, which lose 0 bases and 1 base respectively. Sequences LNHDA (CDR1) and SQIVND (CDR2) are obtained from the germline V gene (reference sequence). Including cysteine and phenylalanine, the CDR3 has 14 amino acids. The sequence is cut down to CDR3 DNA, 42 bases in frame from base 1. The data were taken from a study of blood T cell repertoires in COVID-19 (dated by TCRdb to 2018 to 2020). With respect to the entire study: Samples from collaborators originated in the United States, Italy and Spain and spanned both the acute and convalescent phases of COVID-19. The repertoires were made available in a free public database intended to serve as a resource for research on the immune response to SARS-CoV-2. The prospective study material was composed of cDNA or gDNA derived from T cells, B-cell-depleted T cells, or PBMCs. HLA class I and class II types, where available, came from metadata supplied by the sample provider rather than from assay-based typing. The dataset comprised deeply sampled blood TCRbeta repertoires from subjects exposed to, actively infected with, or recovered from COVID-19. A de-identified subject ID, COVID-19 status, age in years and sex were almost always included in the sample metadata. The samples were drawn from the first 160 participants of the ongoing ImmuneRACE study and from over 950 subjects provided by 6 global collaborators. Points the paper makes about the study in general: The quantity of clinical and demographic metadata differed by source and by participant and was supplied without curation.

Another Seattle source contributed samples from volunteer blood donors who had recovered from COVID-19. Whole blood was collected in K2EDTA tubes by collaborating institutions according to the institutions' own protocols. For TCRbeta analysis, collaborators shipped samples as frozen whole blood, isolated PBMCs, or DNA extracted from either of those sample types. The immunoSEQ Assay, a bias-controlled multiplex PCR, was used to amplify TCRbeta CDR3 regions from genomic DNA. In the authors' own workflow: The number of nucleated cells in each sample was estimated by amplification of reference gene primers within the assay. To quantify the absolute abundance of each unique TCRbeta CDR3 rearrangement, sequence reads were collapsed and filtered. Productive Simpson clonality was computed per sample as the square root of Simpson's diversity index over productive rearrangements. Held by TCRdb, this immuneACCESS table contains in-frame sequences only and omits some clones. Under half of the omission traces to an unresolved V gene where checked; the cause of the rest is unknown. V and J calls plus clone size are reproduced from that table; the DNA served to infer D and trimming. Present in this sample are more than 150,000 clones, 65% to 80% of which were seen just once. The ten largest clones represent 13% of the sample.

The sample comprised peripheral blood. The sequence was obtained from a middle-aged man who had recovered from COVID-19. The rearranged segments are TRBV19 and TRBJ2-3; no D gene can be assigned with confidence. The bases read TGTGCCAGTAGTATAGATCAGGGCACAGATACGCAGTATTTT. The resulting protein is CASSIDQGTDTQYF.